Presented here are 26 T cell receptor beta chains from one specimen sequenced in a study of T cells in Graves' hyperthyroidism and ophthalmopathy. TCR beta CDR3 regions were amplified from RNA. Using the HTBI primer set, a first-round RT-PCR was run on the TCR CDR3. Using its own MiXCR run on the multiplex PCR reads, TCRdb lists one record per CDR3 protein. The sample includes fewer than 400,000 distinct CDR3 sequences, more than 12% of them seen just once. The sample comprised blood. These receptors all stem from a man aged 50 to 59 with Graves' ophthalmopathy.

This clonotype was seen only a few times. This CDR3 reads CASSYRTGGSGYTF. In nucleotides, the CDR3 is TGCGCCAGCAGCTACCGGACAGGGGGAAGTGGCTACACCTTC. The rearrangement joins TRBV5-1 to TRBJ1-2; 10 nucleotides line up with TRBD1. CDR3 length: 14 residues. CDR1 is SGHRS, CDR2 YFSETQ, per germline. Losses at the gene ends were 3 bases for V and 7 bases for J; bases not matched to a gene: 6.

Written as DNA, the CDR3 is TGTGCCAGTAGGTCCAGTTCTTCCAATGAGCAGTTCTTC. Its protein product is CASRSSSSNEQFF. The V call is TRBV19, the J call TRBJ2-1; D remains unclear. Germline lookup yields CDR1 LNHDA and CDR2 SQIVND (reference sequence). This CDR3 contains 13 residues. Between the trimmed V and J ends, which lost 6 bases and 6 bases, there was a span of 12 bases.

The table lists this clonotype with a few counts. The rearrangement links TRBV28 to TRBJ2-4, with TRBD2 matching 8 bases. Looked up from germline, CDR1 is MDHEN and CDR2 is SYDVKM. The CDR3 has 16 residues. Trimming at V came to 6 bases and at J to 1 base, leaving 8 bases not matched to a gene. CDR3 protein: CASSQAGAIAKNIQYF. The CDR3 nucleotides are TGTGCCAGCAGCCAAGCGGGAGCCATCGCCAAAAACATTCAGTACTTC.

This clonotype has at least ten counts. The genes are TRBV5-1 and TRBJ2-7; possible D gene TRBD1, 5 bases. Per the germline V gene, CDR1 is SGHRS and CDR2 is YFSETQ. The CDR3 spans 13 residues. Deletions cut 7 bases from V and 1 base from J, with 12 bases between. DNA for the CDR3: TGCGCCAGCTATCGGACAAGTTCCTACGAGCAGTACTTC. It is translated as CASYRTSSYEQYF.

The CDR3 DNA is TGTGCCAGCAGTTTACCCCCGGGACTAGCGGGTCTGAGCTCCTACGAGCAGTACTTC. It translates to CASSLPPGLAGLSSYEQYF. The chain uses TRBV6-5 and TRBJ2-7; 12 nucleotides match TRBD2. V dropped 4 bases and J dropped 0; count of bases not matched to a gene: 13. The CDR3 extends over 19 amino acids. Germline V gene data show CDR1 as MNHEY and CDR2 as SVGAGI.

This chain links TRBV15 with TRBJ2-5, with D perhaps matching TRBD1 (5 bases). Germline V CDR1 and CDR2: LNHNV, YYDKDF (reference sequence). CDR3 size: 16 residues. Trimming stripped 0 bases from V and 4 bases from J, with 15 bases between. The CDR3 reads CATSREGVGFPETQYF. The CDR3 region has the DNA TGTGCCACCAGCAGAGAAGGGGTCGGGTTTCCAGAGACCCAGTACTTC.

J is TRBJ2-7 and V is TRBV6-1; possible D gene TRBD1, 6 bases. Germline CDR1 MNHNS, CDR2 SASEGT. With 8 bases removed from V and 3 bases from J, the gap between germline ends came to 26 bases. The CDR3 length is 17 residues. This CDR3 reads CASRLATMRGGRYEQYF. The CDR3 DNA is TGTGCCAGCCGCCTCGCTACTATGAGAGGGGGACGCTACGAGCAGTACTTC.

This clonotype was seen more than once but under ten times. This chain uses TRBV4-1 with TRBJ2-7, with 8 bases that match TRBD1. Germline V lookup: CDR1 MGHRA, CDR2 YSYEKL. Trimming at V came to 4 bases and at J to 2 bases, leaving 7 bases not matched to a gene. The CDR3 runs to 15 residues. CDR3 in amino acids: CASSLLDRAAYEQYF. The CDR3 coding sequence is TGCGCCAGCAGCCTACTGGACAGGGCGGCCTACGAGCAGTACTTC.

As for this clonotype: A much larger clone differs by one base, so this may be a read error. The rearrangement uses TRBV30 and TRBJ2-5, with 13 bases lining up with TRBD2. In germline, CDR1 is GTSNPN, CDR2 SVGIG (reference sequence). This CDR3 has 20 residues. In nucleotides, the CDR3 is TGTGCCTGGAGTGTAAGACCCGCGCCTCCTACTAGCGGGAGGGCGGAGACCCAGCACTTC. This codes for CAWSVRPAPPTSGRAETQHF. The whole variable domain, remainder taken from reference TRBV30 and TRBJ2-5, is SQTIHQWPATLVQPVGSPLSLECTVEGTSNPNLYWYRQAAGRGLQLLFYSVGIGQISSEVPQNLSASRPQDRQFILSSKKLLLSDSGFYLCAWSVRPAPPTSGRAETQHFGPGTRLLVL.

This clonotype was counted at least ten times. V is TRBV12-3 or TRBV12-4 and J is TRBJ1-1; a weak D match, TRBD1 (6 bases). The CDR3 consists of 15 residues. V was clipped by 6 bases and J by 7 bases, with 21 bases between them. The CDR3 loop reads CASRRGTLSSGEAFF. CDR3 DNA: TGTGCCAGCAGGCGAGGGACACTTTCCTCAGGTGAAGCTTTCTTT.

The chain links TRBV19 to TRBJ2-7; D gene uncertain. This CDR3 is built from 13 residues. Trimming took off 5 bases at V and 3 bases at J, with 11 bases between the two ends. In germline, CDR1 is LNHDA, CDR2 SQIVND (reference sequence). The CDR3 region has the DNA TGTGCCAGTAGTTCAAGTTCTTACTACGAGCAGTACTTC. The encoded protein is CASSSSSYYEQYF.

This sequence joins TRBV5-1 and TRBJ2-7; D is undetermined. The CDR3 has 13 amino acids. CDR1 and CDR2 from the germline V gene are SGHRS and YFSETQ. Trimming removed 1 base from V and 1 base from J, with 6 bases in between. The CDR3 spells CASSLIDSYEQYF. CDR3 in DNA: TGCGCCAGCAGCTTGATAGATTCCTACGAGCAGTACTTC.

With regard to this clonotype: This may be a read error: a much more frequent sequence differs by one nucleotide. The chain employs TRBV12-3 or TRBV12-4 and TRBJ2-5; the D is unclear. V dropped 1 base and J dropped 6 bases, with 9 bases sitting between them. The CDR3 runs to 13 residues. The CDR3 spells CASSLVAVKTQYF. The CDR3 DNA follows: TGTGCCAGCAGTTTAGTGGCTGTGAAGACCCAGTACTTC.

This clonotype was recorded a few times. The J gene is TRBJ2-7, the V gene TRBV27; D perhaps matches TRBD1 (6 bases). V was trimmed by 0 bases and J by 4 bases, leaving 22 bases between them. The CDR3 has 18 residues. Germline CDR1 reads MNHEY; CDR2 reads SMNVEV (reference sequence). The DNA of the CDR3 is TGTGCCAGCAGTTTATCCCTTGACCCCGGGACACTCGTTTACGAGCAGTACTTC. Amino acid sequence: CASSLSLDPGTLVYEQYF.

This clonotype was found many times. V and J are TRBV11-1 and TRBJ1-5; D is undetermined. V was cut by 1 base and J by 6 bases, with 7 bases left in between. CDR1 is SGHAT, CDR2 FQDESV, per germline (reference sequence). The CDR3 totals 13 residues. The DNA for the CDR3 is TGTGCCAGCAGCTTAGTGGAAGGTCAGCCCCAGCATTTT. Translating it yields CASSLVEGQPQHF.

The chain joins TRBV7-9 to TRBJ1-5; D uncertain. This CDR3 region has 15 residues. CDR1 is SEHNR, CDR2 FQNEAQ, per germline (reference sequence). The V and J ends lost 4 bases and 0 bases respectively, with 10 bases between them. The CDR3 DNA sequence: TGTGCCAGCAGCTCCGGAGATAATAGCAATCAGCCCCAGCATTTT. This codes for CASSSGDNSNQPQHF.

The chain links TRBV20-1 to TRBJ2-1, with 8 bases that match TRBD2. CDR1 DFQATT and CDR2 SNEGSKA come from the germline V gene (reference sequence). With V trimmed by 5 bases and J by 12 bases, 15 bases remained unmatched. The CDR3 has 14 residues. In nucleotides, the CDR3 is TGCAGTGCTGGGGGTTCACGCGGGGGGCAGATGCAGTTCTTC. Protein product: CSAGGSRGGQMQFF.

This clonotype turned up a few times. The CDR3 reads CASSESVLGTEAFF. In nucleotides, the CDR3 is TGCGCCAGCAGTGAGTCGGTGCTGGGCACTGAAGCTTTCTTT. The chain has TRBV10-1 and TRBJ1-1; no reliable D call. The germline gives CDR1 WNHNN, CDR2 SYGVQD (reference sequence). The CDR3 is made up of 14 amino acids. Trimming took off 0 bases at V and 4 bases at J, with 9 bases between the two ends.

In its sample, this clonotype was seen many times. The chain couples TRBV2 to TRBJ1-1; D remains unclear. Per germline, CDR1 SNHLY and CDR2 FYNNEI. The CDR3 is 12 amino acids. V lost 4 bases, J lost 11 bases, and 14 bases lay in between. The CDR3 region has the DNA TGTGCCAGCAGTGCCGGCCACCTAACGGCTTTCTTT. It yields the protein CASSAGHLTAFF.

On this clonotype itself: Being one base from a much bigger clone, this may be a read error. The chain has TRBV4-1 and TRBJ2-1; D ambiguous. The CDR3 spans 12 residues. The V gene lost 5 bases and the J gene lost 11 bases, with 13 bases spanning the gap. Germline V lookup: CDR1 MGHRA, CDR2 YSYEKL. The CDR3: CASSSQIGKQFF. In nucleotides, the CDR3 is TGCGCCAGCAGCTCGCAGATAGGGAAGCAGTTCTTC.

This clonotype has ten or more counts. The CDR3 protein is CASSRSANTGELFF. The CDR3 DNA sequence: TGTGCCAGCAGCCGGTCAGCGAACACCGGGGAGCTGTTTTTT. The chain combines TRBV3-1 with TRBJ2-2; D not resolved. Germline loops: CDR1 LGHDT, CDR2 YNNKEL (reference sequence). V was pared by 4 bases and J by 0 bases, with 6 bases between. The CDR3 spans 14 residues.

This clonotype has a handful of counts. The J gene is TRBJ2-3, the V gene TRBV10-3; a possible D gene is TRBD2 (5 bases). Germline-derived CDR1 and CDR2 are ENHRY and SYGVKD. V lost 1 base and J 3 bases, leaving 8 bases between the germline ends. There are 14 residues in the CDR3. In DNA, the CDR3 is TGTGCCATCAGTGAGTTGAGGGAGACAGATACGCAGTATTTT. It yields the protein CAISELRETDTQYF.

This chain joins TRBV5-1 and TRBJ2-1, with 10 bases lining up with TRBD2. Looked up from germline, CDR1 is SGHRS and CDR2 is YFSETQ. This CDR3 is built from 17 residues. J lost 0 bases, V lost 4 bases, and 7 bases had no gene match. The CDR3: CASSNPPSGGSYNEQFF. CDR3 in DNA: TGCGCCAGCAGCAACCCTCCTAGCGGGGGCTCCTACAATGAGCAGTTCTTC.

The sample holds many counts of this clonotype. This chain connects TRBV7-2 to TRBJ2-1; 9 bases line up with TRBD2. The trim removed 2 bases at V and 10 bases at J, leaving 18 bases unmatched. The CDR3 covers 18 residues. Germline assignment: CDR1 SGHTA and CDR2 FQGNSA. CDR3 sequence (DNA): TGTGCCAGCAGCTTATACCCCCGGGCTAGCGGGATATGGCTGGAGCAGTTCTTC. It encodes CASSLYPRASGIWLEQFF.

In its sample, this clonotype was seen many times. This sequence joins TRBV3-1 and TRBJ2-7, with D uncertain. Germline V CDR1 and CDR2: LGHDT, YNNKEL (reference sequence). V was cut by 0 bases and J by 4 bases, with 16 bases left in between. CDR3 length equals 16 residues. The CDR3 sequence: CASSQDGDYMWYEQYF. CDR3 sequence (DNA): TGTGCCAGCAGCCAAGATGGGGATTACATGTGGTACGAGCAGTACTTC.

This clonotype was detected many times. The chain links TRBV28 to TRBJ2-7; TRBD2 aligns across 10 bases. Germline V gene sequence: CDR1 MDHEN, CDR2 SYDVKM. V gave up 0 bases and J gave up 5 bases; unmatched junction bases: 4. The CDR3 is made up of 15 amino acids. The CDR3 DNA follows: TGTGCCAGCAGTTTATGGGCTAGCGGGAGTAACGAGCAGTACTTC. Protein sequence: CASSLWASGSNEQYF.